The 29 T cell receptor beta chains below were found in one sample sequenced in a study of cytomegalovirus exposure and HLA in healthy donors. The PCR made use of 60 Vbeta and 13 Jbeta primers. Some clones are missing from TCRdb's copy, which holds only in-frame ones; the method was immunoSEQ multiplex PCR. The sample holds some 190,000 clones, around 80% seen once. Sequencing used PBMCs. The source is a woman aged 30 to 39 in good health and CMV-seropositive.

V usage is TRBV5-1 and J usage is TRBJ1-2, with D maybe TRBD1 (6 bases). Trimming shortened V by 3 bases and J by 2 bases, and 14 bases separated the two germline ends. The CDR3 is 15 residues long. CDR1 is SGHRS and CDR2 is YFSETQ in the germline V gene. DNA for the CDR3: TGCGCCAGCAGCTGGGACAACCACCCGAACTATGGCTACACCTTC. Translation: CASSWDNHPNYGYTF.

The genes are TRBV13 and TRBJ2-5; tentatively, D is TRBD1 (7 bases). Trimming pared 8 bases from V and 2 bases from J, leaving 9 bases between. Germline assignment: CDR1 PRHDT and CDR2 FYEKMQ (reference sequence). This CDR3 comprises 12 residues. In nucleotides, the CDR3 is TGTGCCAGCCAGGGGGGACAAGAGACCCAGTACTTC. Protein sequence: CASQGGQETQYF.

The rearrangement joins TRBV5-4 to TRBJ2-5; TRBD1 matches 11 bases. V trimming: 4 bases; J trimming: 2 bases; junction bases outside the gene matches: 4. CDR3 length: 15 residues. CDR1 is SGHNT, CDR2 YYREEE, per germline (reference sequence). DNA for the CDR3: TGTGCCAGCAGCCCGGACAGGGGGCAGCAAGAGACCCAGTACTTC. Protein sequence: CASSPDRGQQETQYF. The whole variable domain, filled in from reference TRBV5-4 and TRBJ2-5, reads ETGVTQSPTHLIKTRGQQVTLRCSSQSGHNTVSWYQQALGQGPQFIFQYYREEENGRGNFPPRFSGLQFPNYSSELNVNALELDDSALYLCASSPDRGQQETQYFGPGTRLLVL.

This sequence joins TRBV5-4 and TRBJ1-6; TRBD1 aligns across 8 bases. V shed 4 bases and J 15 bases; nucleotides not matched to a gene: 6. The CDR3 consists of 12 residues. Germline CDR1 reads SGHNT; CDR2 reads YYREEE (reference sequence). The CDR3, as DNA: TGTGCCAGCAGCCAGGACAGGGAGCGCCTCCACTTT. Translating it yields CASSQDRERLHF.

The chain carries TRBV5-6 and TRBJ2-7; D not certain. Looked up from germline, CDR1 is SGHDT and CDR2 is YYEEEE. The CDR3 has 11 amino acids. The V end was cut by 0 bases, the J end by 12 bases, with 10 bases between. In DNA, the CDR3 is TGTGCCAGCAGCTTGGGGCCAGGCTTGTACTTC. Protein: CASSLGPGLYF. Based on the CDR3 plus reference TRBV5-6 and TRBJ2-7, the full variable domain is DAGVTQSPTHLIKTRGQQVTLRCSPKSGHDTVSWYQQALGQGPQFIFQYYEEEERQRGNFPDRFSGHQFPNYSSELNVNALLLGDSALYLCASSLGPGLYFGPGTRLTVT.

The chain combines TRBV27 with TRBJ2-5; TRBD2 might be the D (6 bases). The CDR3 contains 15 residues. Per the germline V gene, CDR1 is MNHEY and CDR2 is SMNVEV (reference sequence). V was cut by 2 bases and J by 0 bases, with 10 bases left in between. The CDR3 is CASSLELADQETQYF. CDR3 sequence (DNA): TGTGCCAGCAGTTTAGAGTTAGCGGACCAAGAGACCCAGTACTTC.

This clone appeared a single time. The chain carries TRBV5-1 and TRBJ1-6, with 8 positions matching TRBD1. Germline CDR1 is SGHRS and CDR2 is YFSETQ. V was pared by 4 bases and J by 10 bases, with 10 bases of the junction left unmatched. The CDR3 totals 15 residues. CDR3 loop: CASSRKQGQESPLHF. CDR3 bases: TGCGCCAGCAGCAGGAAACAGGGACAGGAATCACCCCTCCACTTT.

This clone was seen more than once but under ten times. The chain joins TRBV15 to TRBJ1-2; D ambiguous. Trimming removed 0 bases from V and 7 bases from J, with 12 bases in between. CDR1 is LNHNV and CDR2 is YYDKDF in the germline V gene (reference sequence). The CDR3 runs to 14 residues. Here the CDR3 DNA reads TGTGCCACCAGCAGAGATCGGGAGGGCTCTGGCTACACCTTC. It translates to CATSRDREGSGYTF.

The chain recombines TRBV2 with TRBJ2-5; 12 bases are shared with TRBD2. CDR3 length: 16 amino acids. Germline V CDR1 and CDR2: SNHLY, FYNNEI. With 4 bases clipped from V and 0 bases from J, the junction kept 3 bases outside the gene matches. The CDR3 here is CASSVGLAGYQETQYF. Written as DNA, the CDR3 is TGTGCCAGCAGTGTGGGACTAGCGGGTTACCAAGAGACCCAGTACTTC.

The J gene is TRBJ2-1, the V gene TRBV7-2, with D perhaps matching TRBD1 (6 bases). Germline CDR1 and CDR2: SGHTA and FQGNSA. Trimming stripped 6 bases from V and 4 bases from J, with 16 bases between. The CDR3 totals 15 residues. In DNA form, the CDR3 reads TGTGCCAGCAGTTATACCGGGACACTGTACAATGAGCAGTTCTTC. This translates into CASSYTGTLYNEQFF. The full variable domain, completed using reference TRBV7-2 and TRBJ2-1, is GAGVSQSPSNKVTEKGKDVELRCDPISGHTALYWYRQSLGQGLEFLIYFQGNSAPDKSGLPSDRFSAERTGGSVSTLTIQRTQQEDSAVYLCASSYTGTLYNEQFFGPGTRLTVL.

For this clone: One end of the junction is discordant with germline, which a read error may explain. V and J are TRBV15 and TRBJ2-6; D is possibly TRBD1 (5 bases). The CDR3 runs to 15 residues. Per germline, CDR1 LNHNV and CDR2 YYDKDF (reference sequence). The CDR3 DNA follows: TGTGCCACCAGCAGGACAGTAACTGGGGCCAACGGCCTGACTTTC. It specifies CATSRTVTGANGLTF.

The chain combines TRBV4-3 with TRBJ1-1, with unresolved D. Trimming removed 4 bases from V and 4 bases from J, with 10 bases in between. Looked up from germline, CDR1 is LGHNA and CDR2 is YSLEER. The CDR3 consists of 13 residues. The CDR3 loop is CASSLRLITEAFF. The CDR3 bases are TGCGCCAGCAGCCTTAGACTAATCACTGAAGCTTTCTTT.

J is TRBJ1-3 and V is TRBV4-3, with 7 bases identical to TRBD1. The CDR3 spans 15 residues. Germline CDR1 LGHNA, CDR2 YSLEER. The junction had 3 bases not matched to a gene; V was cut back by 0 bases and J by 4 bases. The CDR3 DNA reads TGCGCCAGCAGCCAAGATAGGGGGCCGGGAAACACCATATATTTT. This sequence encodes CASSQDRGPGNTIYF.

In its sample, this clone was seen once. The CDR3 sequence: CASSFSSGGAPDTQYF. CDR3 nucleotides: TGCGCCAGCAGCTTTTCTAGCGGGGGGGCCCCAGATACGCAGTATTTT. The genes are TRBV5-1 and TRBJ2-3, with 12 bases lining up with TRBD2. CDR3 length: 16 amino acids. Trimming took 2 bases from V and 4 from J; bases not matched to a gene: 5. Germline V lookup: CDR1 SGHRS, CDR2 YFSETQ. Drawing the rest from reference TRBV5-1 and TRBJ2-3, the complete variable domain is KAGVTQTPRYLIKTRGQQVTLSCSPISGHRSVSWYQQTPGQGLQFLFEYFSETQRNKGNFPGRFSGRQFSNSRSEMNVSTLELGDSALYLCASSFSSGGAPDTQYFGPGTRLTVL.

J is TRBJ2-5 and V is TRBV5-1; D may be TRBD2 (5 bases). Germline V gene data show CDR1 as SGHRS and CDR2 as YFSETQ. CDR3 length equals 15 residues. With 6 bases removed from V and 2 bases from J, the gap between germline ends came to 17 bases. The CDR3 loop is CASTTLGLQQETQYF. The CDR3 region has the DNA TGCGCCAGCACCACCCTAGGACTTCAGCAAGAGACCCAGTACTTC. The full variable domain, in which reference TRBV5-1 and TRBJ2-5 provide the parts outside the CDR3, is KAGVTQTPRYLIKTRGQQVTLSCSPISGHRSVSWYQQTPGQGLQFLFEYFSETQRNKGNFPGRFSGRQFSNSRSEMNVSTLELGDSALYLCASTTLGLQQETQYFGPGTRLLVL.

The chain joins TRBV7-6 to TRBJ2-3, with 11 bases matching TRBD2. This CDR3 contains 16 residues. Germline CDR1 reads SGHVS; CDR2 reads FNYEAQ. The junction had 7 bases not matched to a gene; V was cut back by 3 bases and J by 5 bases. The CDR3 protein is CASSFPSGGRKDTQYF. In DNA form, the CDR3 reads TGTGCCAGCAGCTTTCCTAGCGGGGGGCGGAAAGATACGCAGTATTTT.

The chain employs TRBV5-6 and TRBJ1-1; 9 positions agree with TRBD1. The CDR3 contains 15 residues. J was trimmed by 11 bases and V by 0 bases; bases with no gene match: 11. In germline, CDR1 is SGHDT, CDR2 YYEEEE. CDR3 in amino acids: CASSLETGGRWSAFF. DNA of the CDR3: TGTGCCAGCAGCTTGGAAACAGGGGGCCGGTGGAGCGCTTTCTTT. The full variable domain, in which reference TRBV5-6 and TRBJ1-1 provide the parts outside the CDR3, is DAGVTQSPTHLIKTRGQQVTLRCSPKSGHDTVSWYQQALGQGPQFIFQYYEEEERQRGNFPDRFSGHQFPNYSSELNVNALLLGDSALYLCASSLETGGRWSAFFGQGTRLTVV.

The genes are TRBV7-9 and TRBJ1-5, with 12 bases aligning to TRBD1. From germline, CDR1 is SEHNR and CDR2 FQNEAQ (reference sequence). The CDR3 runs to 18 residues. Germline trimming cut 4 bases from V and 0 bases from J; bases unmatched to any gene: 7. DNA of the CDR3: TGTGCCAGCAGCTCCGGGACAGGGGGCCTAGTTAGCAATCAGCCCCAGCATTTT. Its protein is CASSSGTGGLVSNQPQHF.

J is TRBJ2-1 and V is TRBV6-5; 8 nucleotides line up with TRBD2. Germline V lookup: CDR1 MNHEY, CDR2 SVGAGI. This CDR3 is built from 15 residues. The V and J ends lost 4 bases and 9 bases, in that order; junction bases with no gene match: 11. The DNA of the CDR3 is TGTGCCAGCAGTTTAGGCGGGGGGCCTATCGGTGAGCAGTTCTTC. It specifies CASSLGGGPIGEQFF.

This chain uses TRBV15 with TRBJ2-5; D is ambiguous. The CDR3 consists of 16 residues. Germline-derived CDR1 and CDR2 are LNHNV and YYDKDF (reference sequence). The germline V and J ends were trimmed by 0 bases and 2 bases, with 13 bases remaining between them. The CDR3 bases are TGTGCCACCAGCAGAGATCGGTTGAGCAAGCAAGAGACCCAGTACTTC. Amino acid sequence: CATSRDRLSKQETQYF.

This clone showed up just a few times. J is TRBJ2-2 and V is TRBV4-3; maybe TRBD2 (7 bases). There are 15 residues in the CDR3. V was trimmed by 1 base and J by 4 bases, leaving 10 bases between them. CDR1 is LGHNA, CDR2 YSLEER, per germline. The CDR3 DNA reads TGCGCCAGCAGCCAAGGGGGGGGGCGCACCGGGGAGCTGTTTTTT. This encodes CASSQGGGRTGELFF.

The J gene is TRBJ2-7, the V gene TRBV19; D unresolved. The CDR3 is 15 residues long. Looked up from germline, CDR1 is LNHDA and CDR2 is SQIVND (reference sequence). The V end lost 3 bases, the J end lost 4 bases, and 16 bases lay between the germline ends. This chain's CDR3 is CASSIQAQRTYEQYF. CDR3 nucleotide sequence: TGTGCCAGTAGTATCCAGGCCCAACGTACGTACGAGCAGTACTTC.

The chain joins TRBV7-3 to TRBJ1-2, with 11 bases fitting TRBD1. The germline gives CDR1 SGHTA, CDR2 FQGTGA. The trim removed 8 bases at V and 6 bases at J, leaving 5 bases unmatched. The CDR3 runs 13 residues. CDR3 coding DNA: TGTGCCAGCTCCCCGGACAGGGGGCATGGCTACACCTTC. It yields the protein CASSPDRGHGYTF.

This rearrangement joins TRBV5-1 to TRBJ2-7, with TRBD1 matching 9 bases. Per the germline V gene, CDR1 is SGHRS and CDR2 is YFSETQ. The CDR3 extends over 17 amino acids. The J segment lost 3 bases and the V segment lost 0 bases, leaving 10 bases of the junction unmatched. The DNA for the CDR3 is TGCGCCAGCAGCTTGGTGTCAGGACAGGGGCCTTTCTACGAGCAGTACTTC. This encodes CASSLVSGQGPFYEQYF. The variable domain in full, completed from reference TRBV5-1 and TRBJ2-7, reads KAGVTQTPRYLIKTRGQQVTLSCSPISGHRSVSWYQQTPGQGLQFLFEYFSETQRNKGNFPGRFSGRQFSNSRSEMNVSTLELGDSALYLCASSLVSGQGPFYEQYFGPGTRLTVT.

The rearrangement links TRBV5-1 to TRBJ2-5; 7 bases fit TRBD1. CDR3 length: 14 amino acids. Germline V gene data show CDR1 as SGHRS and CDR2 as YFSETQ. J gave up 2 bases and V 4 bases, and 5 bases lay outside the gene matches. The chain's CDR3 is CASSPSGQQETQYF. CDR3 in DNA: TGCGCCAGCAGCCCGTCGGGACAGCAAGAGACCCAGTACTTC.

The genes are TRBV19 and TRBJ1-5; 7 bases match TRBD1. The CDR3 covers 13 residues. Unmatched junction bases numbered 0, after V lost 5 bases and J lost 2 bases. Germline CDR1 is LNHDA and CDR2 is SQIVND (reference sequence). This CDR3 reads CASSQGGNQPQHF. CDR3 nucleotide sequence: TGTGCCAGTAGTCAGGGGGGCAATCAGCCCCAGCATTTT.

This clone was observed a few times. The chain links TRBV4-1 to TRBJ1-5, with TRBD1 matching over 7 bases. CDR1 is MGHRA, CDR2 YSYEKL, per germline. The CDR3 loop spans 15 amino acids. Losses at the gene ends were 3 bases for V and 3 bases for J; bases not matched to a gene: 5. The CDR3 loop reads CASSHLTGFNQPQHF. The CDR3 DNA reads as TGCGCCAGCAGCCACCTGACAGGGTTCAATCAGCCCCAGCATTTT.

The J gene is TRBJ2-2, the V gene TRBV11-1; 7 bases fit TRBD1. The CDR3 is made up of 16 amino acids. The V gene end was trimmed by 1 base and the J gene end by 6 bases; junction bases not matched to a gene: 8. Germline V CDR1 and CDR2: SGHAT, FQDESV (reference sequence). As DNA, the CDR3 is TGTGCCAGCAGCTTAGGAACAGGGGTCAAATCCGGGGAGCTGTTTTTT. Translating it yields CASSLGTGVKSGELFF.

This chain uses TRBV11-3 with TRBJ2-1; 8 nucleotides line up with TRBD2. Per the germline V gene, CDR1 is SGHNT and CDR2 is YENEEA. The CDR3 covers 15 residues. Germline trimming cut 5 bases from V and 7 bases from J; bases unmatched to any gene: 10. CDR3 amino acids: CASSPASGGGNEQFF. CDR3 nucleotide sequence: TGTGCCAGCAGCCCGGCCAGCGGGGGTGGGAATGAGCAGTTCTTC.